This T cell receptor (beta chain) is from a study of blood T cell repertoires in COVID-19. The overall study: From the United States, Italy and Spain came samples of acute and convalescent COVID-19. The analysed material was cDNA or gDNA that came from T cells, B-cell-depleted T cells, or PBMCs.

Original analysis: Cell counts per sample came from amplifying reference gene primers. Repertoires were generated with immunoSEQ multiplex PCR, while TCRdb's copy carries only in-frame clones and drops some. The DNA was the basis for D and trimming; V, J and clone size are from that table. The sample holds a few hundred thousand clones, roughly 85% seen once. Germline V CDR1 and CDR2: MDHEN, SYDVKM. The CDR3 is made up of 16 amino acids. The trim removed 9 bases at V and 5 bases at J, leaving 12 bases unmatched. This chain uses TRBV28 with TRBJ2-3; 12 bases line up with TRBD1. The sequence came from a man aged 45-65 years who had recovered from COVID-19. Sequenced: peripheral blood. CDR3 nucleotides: TGTGCCAGTCGGTTGCCGGGACAGGGGGCAATAGATACGCAGTATTTT. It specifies CASRLPGQGAIDTQYF.